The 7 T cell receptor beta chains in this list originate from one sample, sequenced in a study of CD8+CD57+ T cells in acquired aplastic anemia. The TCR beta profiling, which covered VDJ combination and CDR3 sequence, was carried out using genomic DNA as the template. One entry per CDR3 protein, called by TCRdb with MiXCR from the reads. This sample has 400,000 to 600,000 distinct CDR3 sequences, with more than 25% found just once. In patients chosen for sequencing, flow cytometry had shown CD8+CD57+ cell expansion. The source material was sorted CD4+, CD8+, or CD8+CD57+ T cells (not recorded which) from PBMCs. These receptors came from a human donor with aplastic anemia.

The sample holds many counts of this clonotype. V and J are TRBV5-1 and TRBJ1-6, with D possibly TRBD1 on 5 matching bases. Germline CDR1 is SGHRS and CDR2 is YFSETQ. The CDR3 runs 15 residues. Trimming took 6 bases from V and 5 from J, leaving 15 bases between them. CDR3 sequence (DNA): TGCGCCAGCACGCAAGGGACGGCAGATAATTCACCCCTCCACTTT. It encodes CASTQGTADNSPLHF.

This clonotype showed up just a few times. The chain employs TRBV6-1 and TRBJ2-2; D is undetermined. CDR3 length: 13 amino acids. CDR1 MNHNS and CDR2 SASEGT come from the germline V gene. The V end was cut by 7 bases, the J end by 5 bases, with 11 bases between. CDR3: CASIQRLTGELFF. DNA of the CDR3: TGTGCCAGCATTCAACGCTTGACCGGGGAGCTGTTTTTT.

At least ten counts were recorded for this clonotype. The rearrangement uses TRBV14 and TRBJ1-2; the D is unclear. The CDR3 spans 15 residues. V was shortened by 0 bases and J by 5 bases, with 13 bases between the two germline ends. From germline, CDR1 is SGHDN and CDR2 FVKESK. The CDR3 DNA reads TGTGCCAGCAGCCAAGATGTAGGCCTTGGGTATGGCTACACCTTC. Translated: CASSQDVGLGYGYTF.

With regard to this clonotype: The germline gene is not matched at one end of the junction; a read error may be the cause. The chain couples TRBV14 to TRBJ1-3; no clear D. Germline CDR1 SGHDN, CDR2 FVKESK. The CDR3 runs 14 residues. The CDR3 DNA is TGTGCCAGCAGGGACCTTACCTCTGGAAGCACCATATATTTT. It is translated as CASRDLTSGSTIYF.

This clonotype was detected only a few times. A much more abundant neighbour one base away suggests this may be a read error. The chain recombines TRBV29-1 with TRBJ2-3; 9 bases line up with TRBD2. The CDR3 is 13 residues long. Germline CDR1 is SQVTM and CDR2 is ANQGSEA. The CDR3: CSVIAGAGDTRYF. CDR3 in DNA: TGCAGCGTCATAGCGGGAGCGGGGGATACGCGGTATTTT.

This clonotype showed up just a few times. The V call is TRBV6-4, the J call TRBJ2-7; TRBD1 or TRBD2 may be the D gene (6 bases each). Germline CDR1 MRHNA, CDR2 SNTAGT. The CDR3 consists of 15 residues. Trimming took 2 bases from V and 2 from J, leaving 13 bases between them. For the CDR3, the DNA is TGTGCCAGCAGTGACGAGACAGGAGGGCCCTACGAGCAGTACTTC. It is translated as CASSDETGGPYEQYF.

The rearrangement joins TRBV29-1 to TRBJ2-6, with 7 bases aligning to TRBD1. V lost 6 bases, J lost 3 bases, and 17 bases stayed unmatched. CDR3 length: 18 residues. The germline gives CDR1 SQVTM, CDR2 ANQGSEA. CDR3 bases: TGCAGCGTCCCTAGAGGGGACAGCGCAGCTATTGGGGCCAACGTCCTGACTTTC. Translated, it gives CSVPRGDSAAIGANVLTF.